This record covers a single T cell receptor (beta chain). The sample comes from a study of blood T cell repertoires in COVID-19. Whole-study context: T cells, B-cell-depleted T cells, or PBMCs provided the cDNA or gDNA that served as material.

Original data processing: Amplification of reference gene primers provided the estimated nucleated cell counts. Libraries were prepared by immunoSEQ multiplex PCR; TCRdb keeps only in-frame clonotypes and omits some of them. V, J and clone size derive from that table, while D and trimming were established from the DNA sequence. The sample lists tens of thousands of clones; roughly 87% were seen once. Sequenced input: peripheral blood. This clonotype was sampled from a man aged 50 to 60 with acute or convalescent COVID-19.

The CDR3 DNA reads TGCAGCGTTGAAGCAGAAAACTATGGCTACACCTTC. Its protein is CSVEAENYGYTF. This chain links TRBV29-1 with TRBJ1-2; D is unresolved. The CDR3 has 12 amino acids. V was clipped by 1 base and J by 2 bases, with 5 bases between them. Germline V gene data show CDR1 as SQVTM and CDR2 as ANQGSEA.